The entry that follows covers one T cell receptor beta chain sequence. The sample is drawn from a study of blood T cell repertoires in COVID-19. The V end was cut by 2 bases, the J end by 3 bases, with 7 bases between. This CDR3 region has 13 residues. Per the germline V gene, CDR1 is SEHNR and CDR2 is FQNEAQ (reference sequence). Using immunoSEQ multiplex PCR, the repertoire was profiled, and TCRdb retains in-frame clones only, with some absent. Of approximately 110,000 clones in the sample, 75% to 90% were seen once. This TCR came from a human donor in a cohort sampled during active COVID-19. The rearrangement links TRBV7-9 to TRBJ1-2, with D perhaps matching TRBD1 (5 bases). Sequenced input: peripheral blood. CDR3 protein: CASSLLQDYGYTF. CDR3 DNA: TGTGCCAGCAGCTTACTACAGGACTATGGCTACACCTTC.